The entry that follows covers one TCR beta chain sequence. Measured with immunoSEQ multiplex PCR; TCRdb has only the in-frame clones, and not every one. The table includes about 69,000 clones, roughly four fifths detected once. This CDR3 is 15 amino acids long. With 3 bases clipped from V and 4 bases from J, the junction kept 6 bases outside the gene matches. CDR1 is SGHAT, CDR2 FQNNGV, per germline. The sample is drawn from a study of blood T cell repertoires in COVID-19. This chain joins TRBV11-2 and TRBJ2-1, with 7 bases aligning to TRBD1. The TCR comes from an elderly woman with acute or convalescent COVID-19. The sequenced sample consisted of peripheral blood. In DNA, the CDR3 is TGTGCCAGCAGCTTGACAGGGATGGGGTACAATGAGCAGTTCTTC. This sequence encodes CASSLTGMGYNEQFF.